This record looks at one T cell receptor (beta chain) sequence and its context. The antigen is not known. The sample comes from a study of CD4 T cells in relation to SARS-CoV-2 and coronaviruses. About the research overall: No peptide or an HIV-1 Nef peptide pool served as negative control.

General study points: This crossreactivity analysis covered spike protein alone, no other viral proteins.

Assay used: immunoSEQ multiplex PCR; TCRdb lists only in-frame clones, some missing. The table shows about 28,000 clones, with 74% occurring only once. Before the COVID-19 pandemic, during about 2010-2018, CD4+ T cells were taken from unexposed donors. After 10 to 11 days of culture, CD4+ T cells were isolated. As cell numbers allowed, unexposed-donor CD4+ T cells faced SARS-CoV-2 S/N and four cold-coronavirus spikes. Fresh IL-2 medium replaced half the medium on days 3 and 7. Germline V lookup: CDR1 SEHNR, CDR2 FQNEAQ (reference sequence). V was cut by 8 bases and J by 0 bases, with 12 bases left in between. The CDR3 loop spans 14 amino acids.

The V call is TRBV7-9, the J call TRBJ2-3; D gene uncertain. Sequenced input: CD4+ T cells from PBMCs, cultured in vitro. The source of this sequence is a human donor in good health. This chain's CDR3 is CASGLAGSTDTQYF. CDR3 sequence (DNA): TGTGCCAGCGGTCTCGCCGGGAGCACAGATACGCAGTATTTT. Supplemented by reference TRBV7-9 and TRBJ2-3, the full variable domain reads DTGVSQNPRHKITKRGQNVTFRCDPISEHNRLYWYRQTLGQGPEFLTYFQNEAQLEKSRLLSDRFSAERPKGSFSTLEIQRTEQGDSAMYLCASGLAGSTDTQYFGPGTRLTVL.